This T cell receptor beta chain was sequenced in a study of cytomegalovirus exposure and HLA in healthy donors. About the study: The roughly 120 validation repertoires, a later analysis reported, used the same platform as the 666 first-cohort repertoires. General observations from the study: Confirmation in vitro established that three CMV-associated chains were specific for CMV antigens. Despite most TCR sequences being rare, some public TCRs occurred in many donors.

Points on this clone: What it binds is not known.

Profiling relied on immunoSEQ multiplex PCR, and the TCRdb table lists in-frame clones only, not all of them. The profile shows some 70,000 clones, about 82% of them singletons. This CDR3 has 15 amino acids. V trimming: 4 bases; J trimming: 8 bases; junction bases outside the gene matches: 9. Germline CDR1 and CDR2: MNHEY and SMNVEV (reference sequence). The chain employs TRBV27 and TRBJ2-1, with 9 bases aligning to TRBD2. Sequencing used PBMCs. The TCR was taken from a man aged 25-40 years in good health and CMV-seronegative. The CDR3 DNA sequence: TGTGCCAGCAGTTCCCTTGAGGGACTAGCCTATGAGCAGTTCTTC. Its protein is CASSSLEGLAYEQFF.